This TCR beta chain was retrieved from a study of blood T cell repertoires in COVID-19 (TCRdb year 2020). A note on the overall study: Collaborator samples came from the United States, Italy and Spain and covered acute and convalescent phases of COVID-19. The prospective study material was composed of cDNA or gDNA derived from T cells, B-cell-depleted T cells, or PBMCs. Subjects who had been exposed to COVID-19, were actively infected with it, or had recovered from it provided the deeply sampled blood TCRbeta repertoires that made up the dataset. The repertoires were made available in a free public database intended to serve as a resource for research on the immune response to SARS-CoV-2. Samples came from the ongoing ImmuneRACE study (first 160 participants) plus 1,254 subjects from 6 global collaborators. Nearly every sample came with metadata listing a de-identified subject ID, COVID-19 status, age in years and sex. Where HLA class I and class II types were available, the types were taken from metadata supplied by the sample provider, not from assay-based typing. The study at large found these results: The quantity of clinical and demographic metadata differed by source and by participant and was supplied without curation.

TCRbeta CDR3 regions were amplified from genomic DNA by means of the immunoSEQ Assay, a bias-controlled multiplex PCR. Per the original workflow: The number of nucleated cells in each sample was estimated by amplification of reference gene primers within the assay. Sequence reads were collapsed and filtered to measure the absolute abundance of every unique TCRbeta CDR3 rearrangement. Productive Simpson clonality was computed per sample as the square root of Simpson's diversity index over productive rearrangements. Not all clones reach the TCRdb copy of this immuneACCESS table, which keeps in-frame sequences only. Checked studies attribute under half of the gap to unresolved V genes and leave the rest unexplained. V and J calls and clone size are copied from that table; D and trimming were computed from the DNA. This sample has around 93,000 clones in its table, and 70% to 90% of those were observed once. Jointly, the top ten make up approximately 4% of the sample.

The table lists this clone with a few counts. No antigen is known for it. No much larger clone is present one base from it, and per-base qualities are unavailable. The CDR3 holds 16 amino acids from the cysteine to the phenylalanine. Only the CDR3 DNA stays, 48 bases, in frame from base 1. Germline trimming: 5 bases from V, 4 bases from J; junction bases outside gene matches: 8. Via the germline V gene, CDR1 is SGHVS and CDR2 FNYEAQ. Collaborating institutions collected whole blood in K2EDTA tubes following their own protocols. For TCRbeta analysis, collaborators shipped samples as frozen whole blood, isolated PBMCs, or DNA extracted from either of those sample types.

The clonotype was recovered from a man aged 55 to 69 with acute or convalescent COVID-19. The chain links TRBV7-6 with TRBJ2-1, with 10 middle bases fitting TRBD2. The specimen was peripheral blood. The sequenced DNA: TGTGCCAGCAGCCCCCAGACTAGCGGGCCGTACAATGAGCAGTTCTTC. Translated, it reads CASSPQTSGPYNEQFF.